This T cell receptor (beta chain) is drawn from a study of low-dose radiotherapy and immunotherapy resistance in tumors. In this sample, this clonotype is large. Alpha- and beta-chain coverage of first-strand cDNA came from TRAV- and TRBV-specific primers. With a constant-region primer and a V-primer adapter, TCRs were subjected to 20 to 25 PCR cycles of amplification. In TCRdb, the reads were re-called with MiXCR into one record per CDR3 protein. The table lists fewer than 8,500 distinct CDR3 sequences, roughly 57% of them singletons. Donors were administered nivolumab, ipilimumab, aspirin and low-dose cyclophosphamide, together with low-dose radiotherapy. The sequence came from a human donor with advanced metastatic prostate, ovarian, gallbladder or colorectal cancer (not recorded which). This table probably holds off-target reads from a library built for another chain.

The CDR3 loop reads CASSDGGTAGELFF. CDR3 nucleotides: TGTGCCAGCAGTGACGGCGGGACTGCCGGGGAGCTGTTTTTT. The rearrangement joins TRBV6-4 to TRBJ2-2; a possible D gene is TRBD2 (6 bases). V was pared by 2 bases and J by 6 bases, with 10 bases between. The CDR3 has 14 amino acids. The germline gives CDR1 MRHNA, CDR2 SNTAGT.